This TCR beta chain was observed in a study of control samples from healthy donors and cancer patients (TCRdb year 2020). CDR1 SEHNR and CDR2 FQNEAQ were looked up in the germline V gene (reference sequence). From its cysteine to its phenylalanine, the CDR3 spans 13 amino acids. Solely the CDR3 DNA is kept, with 39 bases framed from the first base. Clipping removes 1 base from V and 5 bases from J, with 2 as the unmatched junction base count. With regard to this clone: No cognate antigen has been identified for it. No base qualities exist here, and no much larger clone lies one base off it.

Libraries were made using the immunoSEQ multiplex PCR assay. TCRdb stores this immuneACCESS table with in-frame sequences only. Part of the clones is absent; in the studies checked, under half of the shortfall reflects unresolved V genes, and no reason is known for the rest. The table for this sample lists approximately 120,000 clones; about nine tenths of them were counted only once. The ten biggest clones cover 4.4% of the sample. Sequencing was done on a sample of blood. The chain links TRBV7-9 with TRBJ2-7, and TRBD2 aligns with 7 junction nucleotides. The TCR sequence derives from a human donor in good health. The donor label of this sample is uncertain. The sequence in DNA is TGTGCCAGCAGCTTAGGTGCGGGGGACGAGCAGTACTTC. It is translated as CASSLGAGDEQYF.